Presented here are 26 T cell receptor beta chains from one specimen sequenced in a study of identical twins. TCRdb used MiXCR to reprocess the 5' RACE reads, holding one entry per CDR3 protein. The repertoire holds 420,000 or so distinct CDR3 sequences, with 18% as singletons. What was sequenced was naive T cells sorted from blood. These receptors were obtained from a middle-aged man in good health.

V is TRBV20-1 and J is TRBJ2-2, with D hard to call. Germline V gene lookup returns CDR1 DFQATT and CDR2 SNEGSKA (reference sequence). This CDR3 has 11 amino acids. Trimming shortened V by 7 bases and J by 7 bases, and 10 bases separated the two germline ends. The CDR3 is CSGRLHGELFF. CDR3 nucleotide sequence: TGCAGTGGCAGACTCCACGGGGAGCTGTTTTTT.

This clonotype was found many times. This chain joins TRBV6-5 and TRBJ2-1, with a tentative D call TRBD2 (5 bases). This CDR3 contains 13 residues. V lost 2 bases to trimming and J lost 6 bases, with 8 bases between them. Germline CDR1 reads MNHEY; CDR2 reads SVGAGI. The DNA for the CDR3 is TGTGCCAGCAGTTACGGACTCCTCAATGAGCAGTTCTTC. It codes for CASSYGLLNEQFF.

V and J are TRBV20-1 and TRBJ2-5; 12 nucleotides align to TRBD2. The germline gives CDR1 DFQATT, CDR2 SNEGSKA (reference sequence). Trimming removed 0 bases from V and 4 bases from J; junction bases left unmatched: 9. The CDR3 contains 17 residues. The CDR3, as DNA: TGCAGTGCTAGAGATCGAAGAAAACTAGCGGGAGGAGAGACCCAGTACTTC. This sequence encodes CSARDRRKLAGGETQYF.

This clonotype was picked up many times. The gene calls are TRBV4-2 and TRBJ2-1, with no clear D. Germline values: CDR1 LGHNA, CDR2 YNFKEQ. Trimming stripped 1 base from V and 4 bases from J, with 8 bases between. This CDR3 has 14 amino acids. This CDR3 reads CASSQAVRYNEQFF. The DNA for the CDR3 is TGTGCCAGCAGCCAAGCGGTTAGATACAATGAGCAGTTCTTC.

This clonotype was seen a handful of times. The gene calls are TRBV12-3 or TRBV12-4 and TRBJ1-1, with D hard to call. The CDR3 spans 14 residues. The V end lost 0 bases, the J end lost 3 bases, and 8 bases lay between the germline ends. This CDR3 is CASSLAGGDTEAFF. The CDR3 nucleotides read TGTGCCAGCAGTTTAGCCGGAGGAGACACTGAAGCTTTCTTT.

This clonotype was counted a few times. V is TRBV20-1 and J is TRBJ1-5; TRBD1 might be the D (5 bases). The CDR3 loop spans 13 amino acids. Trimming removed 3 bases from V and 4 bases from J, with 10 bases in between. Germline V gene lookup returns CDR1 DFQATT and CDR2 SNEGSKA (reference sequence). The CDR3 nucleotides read TGCAGTGCTAGGGGGCCAGGGAATCAGCCCCAGCATTTT. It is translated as CSARGPGNQPQHF.

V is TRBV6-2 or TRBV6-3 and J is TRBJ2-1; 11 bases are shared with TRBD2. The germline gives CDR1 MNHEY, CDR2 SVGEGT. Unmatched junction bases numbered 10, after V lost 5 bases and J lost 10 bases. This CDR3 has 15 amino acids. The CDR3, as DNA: TGTGCCAGCAGTCAAATAGCGGGAGGGTCGGCCGAGCAGTTCTTC. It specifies CASSQIAGGSAEQFF.

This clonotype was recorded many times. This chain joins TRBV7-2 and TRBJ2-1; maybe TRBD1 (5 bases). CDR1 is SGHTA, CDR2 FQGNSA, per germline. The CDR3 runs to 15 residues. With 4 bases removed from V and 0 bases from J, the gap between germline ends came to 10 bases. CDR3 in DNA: TGTGCCAGCAGCTCCAGGGATGGCTCCTACAATGAGCAGTTCTTC. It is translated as CASSSRDGSYNEQFF. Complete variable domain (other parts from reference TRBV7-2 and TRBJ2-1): GAGVSQSPSNKVTEKGKDVELRCDPISGHTALYWYRQSLGQGLEFLIYFQGNSAPDKSGLPSDRFSAERTGGSVSTLTIQRTQQEDSAVYLCASSSRDGSYNEQFFGPGTRLTVL.

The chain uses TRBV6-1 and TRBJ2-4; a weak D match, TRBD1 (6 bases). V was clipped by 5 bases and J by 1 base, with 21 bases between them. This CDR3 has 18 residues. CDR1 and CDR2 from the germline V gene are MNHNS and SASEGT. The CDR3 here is CASSTRTVVRGAKNIQYF. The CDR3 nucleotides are TGTGCCAGCAGTACCCGGACAGTTGTGAGGGGGGCCAAAAACATTCAGTACTTC.

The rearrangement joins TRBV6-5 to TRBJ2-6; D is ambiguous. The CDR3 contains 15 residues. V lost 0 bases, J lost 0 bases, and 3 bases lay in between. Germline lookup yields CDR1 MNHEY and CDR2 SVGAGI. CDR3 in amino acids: CASSYSPSGANVLTF. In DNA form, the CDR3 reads TGTGCCAGCAGTTACTCACCCTCTGGGGCCAACGTCCTGACTTTC.

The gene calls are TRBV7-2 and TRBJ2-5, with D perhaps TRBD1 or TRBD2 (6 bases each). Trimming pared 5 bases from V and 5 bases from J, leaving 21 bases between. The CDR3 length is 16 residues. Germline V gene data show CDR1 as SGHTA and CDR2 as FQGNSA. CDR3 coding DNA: TGTGCCAGCAGCCCAGGGGTAGCGGACATAGGGGAGACCCAGTACTTC. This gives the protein CASSPGVADIGETQYF.

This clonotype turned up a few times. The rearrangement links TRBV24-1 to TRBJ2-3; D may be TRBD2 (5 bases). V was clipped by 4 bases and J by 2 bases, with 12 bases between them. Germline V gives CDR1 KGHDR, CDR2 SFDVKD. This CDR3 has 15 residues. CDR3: CATSEAGGFTDTQYF. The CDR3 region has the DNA TGTGCCACCAGTGAGGCAGGAGGATTCACAGATACGCAGTATTTT.

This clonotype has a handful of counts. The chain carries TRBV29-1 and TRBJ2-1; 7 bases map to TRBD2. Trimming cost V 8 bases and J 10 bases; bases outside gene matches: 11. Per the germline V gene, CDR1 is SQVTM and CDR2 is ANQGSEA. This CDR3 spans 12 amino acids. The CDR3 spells CSPRGRENEQFF. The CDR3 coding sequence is TGCAGCCCCCGTGGGAGGGAAAACGAGCAGTTCTTC.

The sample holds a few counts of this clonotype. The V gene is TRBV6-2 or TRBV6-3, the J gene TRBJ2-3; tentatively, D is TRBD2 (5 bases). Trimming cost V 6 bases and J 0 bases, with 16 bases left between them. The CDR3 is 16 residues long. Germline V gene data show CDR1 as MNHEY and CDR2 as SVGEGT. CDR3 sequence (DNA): TGTGCCAGCAGATTTCGGGGTGCAAGTAGCACAGATACGCAGTATTTT. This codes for CASRFRGASSTDTQYF.

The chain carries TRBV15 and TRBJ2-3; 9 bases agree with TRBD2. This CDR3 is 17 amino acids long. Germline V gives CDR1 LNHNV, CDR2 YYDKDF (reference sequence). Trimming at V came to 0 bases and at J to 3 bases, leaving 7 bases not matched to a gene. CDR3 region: CATSRDSAGGPTDTQYF. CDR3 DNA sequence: TGTGCCACCAGCAGAGATTCCGCGGGAGGGCCGACAGATACGCAGTATTTT.

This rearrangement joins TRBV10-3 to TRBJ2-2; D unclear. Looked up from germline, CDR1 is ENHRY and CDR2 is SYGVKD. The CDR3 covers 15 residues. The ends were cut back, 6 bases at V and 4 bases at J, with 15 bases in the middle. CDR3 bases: TGTGCCATCAGCGCAGTGGAGTCGGGCACCGGGGAGCTGTTTTTT. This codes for CAISAVESGTGELFF.

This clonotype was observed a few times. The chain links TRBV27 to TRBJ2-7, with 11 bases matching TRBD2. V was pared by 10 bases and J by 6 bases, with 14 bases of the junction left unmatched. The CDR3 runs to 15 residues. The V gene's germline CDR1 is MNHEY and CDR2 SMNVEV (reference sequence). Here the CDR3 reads CATSWEASGRSEQYF. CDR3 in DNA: TGTGCCACCAGCTGGGAGGCTAGCGGGAGGTCCGAGCAGTACTTC.

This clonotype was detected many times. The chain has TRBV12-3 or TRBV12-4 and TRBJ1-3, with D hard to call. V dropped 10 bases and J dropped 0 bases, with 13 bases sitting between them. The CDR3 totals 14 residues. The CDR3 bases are TGTGCCACCCGAGGAGTACGCTCTGGAAACACCATATATTTT. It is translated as CATRGVRSGNTIYF.

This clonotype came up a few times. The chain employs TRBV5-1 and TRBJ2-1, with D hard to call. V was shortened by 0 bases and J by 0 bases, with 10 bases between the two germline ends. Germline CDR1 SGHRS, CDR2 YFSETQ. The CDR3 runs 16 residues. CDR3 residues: CASSLGLRSSYNEQFF. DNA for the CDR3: TGCGCCAGCAGCTTGGGCTTAAGGAGCTCCTACAATGAGCAGTTCTTC.

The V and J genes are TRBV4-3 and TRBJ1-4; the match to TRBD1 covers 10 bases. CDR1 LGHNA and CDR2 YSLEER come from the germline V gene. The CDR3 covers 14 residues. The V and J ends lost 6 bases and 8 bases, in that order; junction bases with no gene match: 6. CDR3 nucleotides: TGCGCCAGCAGGAGGGACAGGGGAGTGGAAAAACTGTTTTTT. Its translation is CASRRDRGVEKLFF.

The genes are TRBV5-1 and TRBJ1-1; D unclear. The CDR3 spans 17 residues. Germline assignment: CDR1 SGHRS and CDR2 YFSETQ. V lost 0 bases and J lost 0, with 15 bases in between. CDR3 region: CASSLEPPRILNTEAFF. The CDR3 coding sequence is TGCGCCAGCAGCTTGGAACCTCCACGGATCCTGAACACTGAAGCTTTCTTT.

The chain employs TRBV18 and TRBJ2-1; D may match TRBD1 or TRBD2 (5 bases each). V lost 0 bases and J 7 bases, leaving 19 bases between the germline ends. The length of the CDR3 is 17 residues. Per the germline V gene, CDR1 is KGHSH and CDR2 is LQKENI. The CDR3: CASSPPRVWGIGNEQFF. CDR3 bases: TGTGCCAGCTCACCACCTCGAGTTTGGGGGATCGGGAATGAGCAGTTCTTC.

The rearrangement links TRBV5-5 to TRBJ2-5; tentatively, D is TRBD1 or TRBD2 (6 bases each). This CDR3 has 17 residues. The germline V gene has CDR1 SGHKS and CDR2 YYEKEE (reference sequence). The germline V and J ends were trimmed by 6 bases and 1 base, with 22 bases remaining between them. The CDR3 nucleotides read TGTGCCAGCACCCCTCTGTGGGGGGCGGGAATCCAAGAGACCCAGTACTTC. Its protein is CASTPLWGAGIQETQYF. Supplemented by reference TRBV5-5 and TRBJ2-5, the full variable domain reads DAGVTQSPTHLIKTRGQQVTLRCSPISGHKSVSWYQQVLGQGPQFIFQYYEKEERGRGNFPDRFSARQFPNYSSELNVNALLLGDSALYLCASTPLWGAGIQETQYFGPGTRLLVL.

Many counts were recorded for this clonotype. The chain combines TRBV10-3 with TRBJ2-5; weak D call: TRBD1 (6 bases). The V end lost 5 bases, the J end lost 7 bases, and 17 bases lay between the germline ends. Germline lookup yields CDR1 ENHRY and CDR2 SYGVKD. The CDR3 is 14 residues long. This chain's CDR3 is CAISSGTPGGTQYF. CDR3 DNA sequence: TGTGCCATCAGTTCCGGGACACCGGGCGGGACCCAGTACTTC.

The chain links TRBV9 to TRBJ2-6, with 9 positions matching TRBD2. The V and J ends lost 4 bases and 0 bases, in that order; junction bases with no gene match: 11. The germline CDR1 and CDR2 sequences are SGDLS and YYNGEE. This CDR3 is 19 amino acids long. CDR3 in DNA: TGTGCCAGCAGCCATCGCGGGGGGGGGATGGGCTCTGGGGCCAACGTCCTGACTTTC. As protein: CASSHRGGGMGSGANVLTF.

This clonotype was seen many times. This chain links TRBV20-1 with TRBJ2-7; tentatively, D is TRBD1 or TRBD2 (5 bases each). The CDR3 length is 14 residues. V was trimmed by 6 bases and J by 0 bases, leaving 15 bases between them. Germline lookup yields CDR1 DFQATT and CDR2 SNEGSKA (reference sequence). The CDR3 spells CSAGEWGSSYEQYF. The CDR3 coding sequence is TGCAGTGCGGGGGAGTGGGGGTCCTCCTACGAGCAGTACTTC.